The next 6 T cell receptor beta chains were all read from a single sample in a study of T cells in Graves' hyperthyroidism and ophthalmopathy. Authors of the study amplified TCR beta CDR3 regions from RNA transcripts. Researchers ran a first-round RT-PCR on the TCR CDR3 using the HTBI primer set. TCRdb re-called the multiplex PCR reads with MiXCR, one entry per CDR3 protein. The sample shows 450,000 to 500,000 distinct CDR3 sequences, roughly 23% of them seen only once. Sequenced material: blood. All receptors come from a woman in her 70s with Graves' ophthalmopathy.

This chain joins TRBV7-8 and TRBJ2-1; D not resolved. V was clipped by 2 bases and J by 4 bases, with 9 bases between them. There are 14 residues in the CDR3. Germline V gives CDR1 SGHVS, CDR2 FQNEAQ. The CDR3 sequence: CASSLHGEYNEQFF. The CDR3 DNA sequence: TGTGCCAGCAGCTTACACGGCGAATACAATGAGCAGTTCTTC.

In this sample, this clonotype turned up a few times. V usage is TRBV12-3 or TRBV12-4 and J usage is TRBJ2-7, with D possibly matching TRBD1 (6 bases). V was shortened by 2 bases and J by 0 bases, with 14 bases between the two germline ends. CDR3 size: 16 residues. The CDR3 sequence: CASSLLWGLSSYEQYF. The DNA of the CDR3 is TGTGCCAGCAGTTTATTATGGGGGCTCTCCTCCTACGAGCAGTACTTC.

Only a few counts were recorded for this clonotype. The V and J genes are TRBV19 and TRBJ2-1, with TRBD2 identical over 7 bases. V trimming: 11 bases; J trimming: 3 bases; junction bases outside the gene matches: 13. This CDR3 has 15 amino acids. Germline-derived CDR1 and CDR2 are LNHDA and SQIVND (reference sequence). The CDR3 nucleotides read TGTGCCGACTCGGGGGAGGGCAGTGACTACAATGAGCAGTTCTTC. Its translation: CADSGEGSDYNEQFF.

The genes are TRBV11-3 and TRBJ1-1; a weak D match, TRBD1 (6 bases). This CDR3 spans 16 amino acids. Germline loops: CDR1 SGHNT, CDR2 YENEEA. Trimming removed 1 base from V and 5 bases from J, with 17 bases in between. In DNA form, the CDR3 reads TGTGCCAGCAGCTTAGGGGGGCCAGGGAAGGAAACTGAAGCTTTCTTT. It is translated as CASSLGGPGKETEAFF.

The J gene is TRBJ1-2, the V gene TRBV5-1; no definite D call. Trimming removed 1 base from V and 1 base from J, with 8 bases in between. The length of the CDR3 is 14 residues. The germline V gene encodes CDR1 SGHRS and CDR2 YFSETQ. The CDR3 here is CASSLSGFNYGYTF. The CDR3 nucleotides are TGCGCCAGCAGCTTGTCGGGGTTTAACTATGGCTACACCTTC.

This clonotype was found a few times. The genes are TRBV5-1 and TRBJ2-3, with 8 bases identical to TRBD1. This CDR3 has 15 residues. CDR1 and CDR2 (germline): SGHRS, YFSETQ. The junction had 6 bases not matched to a gene; V was cut back by 6 bases and J by 0 bases. The CDR3 loop is CASKGQGFSTDTQYF. CDR3 DNA sequence: TGCGCCAGCAAAGGACAGGGTTTCAGCACAGATACGCAGTATTTT.